This T cell receptor (beta chain) originates from a study of cytomegalovirus exposure and HLA in healthy donors. V trimming: 3 bases; J trimming: 3 bases; junction bases outside the gene matches: 7. This CDR3 spans 16 amino acids. Germline CDR1 reads SGHRS; CDR2 reads YFSETQ. This PCR relied on a set of 60 Vbeta primers and 13 Jbeta primers. Authors' processing steps: About 11 million of 80 million to 85 million unique TCR beta chains were shared, per a later count. The protocol was immunoSEQ multiplex PCR, while the TCRdb copy is restricted to in-frame clones and leaves out a portion. The V and J calls and clone size come from that table; D and trimming were worked out from the DNA. The data show about 190,000 clones, about 88% seen once. Only one count was recorded for this clone.

V usage is TRBV5-1 and J usage is TRBJ2-3; 10 positions agree with TRBD2. Sequencing was performed on PBMCs. The TCR originated in a young woman in good health and CMV-seronegative. The CDR3 bases are TGCGCCAGCAGCTCAGGGTCTAGCGGGAGAACAGATACGCAGTATTTT. Residues: CASSSGSSGRTDTQYF. Full variable domain (remainder filled in from reference TRBV5-1 and TRBJ2-3): KAGVTQTPRYLIKTRGQQVTLSCSPISGHRSVSWYQQTPGQGLQFLFEYFSETQRNKGNFPGRFSGRQFSNSRSEMNVSTLELGDSALYLCASSSGSSGRTDTQYFGPGTRLTVL.